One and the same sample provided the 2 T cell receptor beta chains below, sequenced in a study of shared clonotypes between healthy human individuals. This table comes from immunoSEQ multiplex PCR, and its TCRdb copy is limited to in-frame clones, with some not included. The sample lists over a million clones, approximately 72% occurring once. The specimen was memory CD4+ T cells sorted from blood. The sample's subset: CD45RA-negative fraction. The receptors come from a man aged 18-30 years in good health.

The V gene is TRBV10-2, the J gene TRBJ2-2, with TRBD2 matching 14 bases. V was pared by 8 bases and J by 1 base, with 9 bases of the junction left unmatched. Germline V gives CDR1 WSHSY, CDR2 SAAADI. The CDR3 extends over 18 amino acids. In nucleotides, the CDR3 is TGCGCCAGCCCATCGGGACTAGCGGGAGTAGGGAACACCGGGGAGCTGTTTTTT. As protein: CASPSGLAGVGNTGELFF.

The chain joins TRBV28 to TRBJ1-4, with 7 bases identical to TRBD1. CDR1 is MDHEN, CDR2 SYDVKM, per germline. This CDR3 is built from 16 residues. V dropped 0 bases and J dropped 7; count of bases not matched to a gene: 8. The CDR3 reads CASSLWQSGGGEKLFF. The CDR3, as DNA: TGTGCCAGCAGTTTATGGCAATCAGGGGGGGGTGAAAAACTGTTTTTT.